This is a list of T cell receptor beta chains from one sample in a study of CD8+CD57+ T cells in acquired aplastic anemia. MiXCR, applied by TCRdb to the reads, yields one record per CDR3 protein. The table records around 170,000 distinct CDR3 sequences, around 45% of them present only once. Source material: sorted CD4+, CD8+, or CD8+CD57+ T cells (not recorded which) from PBMCs. These receptors all come from a human donor with aplastic anemia. The CDR3 runs from the conserved cysteine through the conserved F or W. The D gene is left open where the match is weak. Clone size, where shown, is once, few, many, or a class for clones that have expanded.

clone size,D gene,J gene,V gene,CDR3 protein,CDR3 DNA
many,.,TRBJ1-3,TRBV3-1,CASSRSSGNTIYF,TGTGCCAGCAGCAGGAGTTCTGGAAACACCATATATTTT
.,TRBD2,TRBJ2-2,TRBV2,CASSHPPGLASQRGELFF,TGTGCCAGCAGTCACCCCCCGGGACTAGCGTCCCAAAGGGGGGAGCTGTTTTTT
.,.,TRBJ1-2,TRBV19,CASSTYREQTF,TGTGCCAGTAGTACATACAGGGAGCAGACCTTC
few,TRBD2,TRBJ2-5,TRBV9,CASSVGLAERETQYF,TGTGCCAGCAGCGTAGGACTAGCGGAACGAGAGACCCAGTACTTC
.,.,TRBJ2-3,TRBV7-2,CASSRWRDTQYF,TGTGCCAGCAGCCGGTGGAGAGATACGCAGTATTTT
.,TRBD1,TRBJ2-3,TRBV19,CASSDRVADTQYF,TGTGCCAGTAGCGACAGGGTTGCAGATACGCAGTATTTT
few,TRBD1,TRBJ1-1,TRBV15,CATSRGQGARVTEAFF,TGTGCCACCAGCAGAGGACAGGGGGCAAGGGTCACTGAAGCTTTCTTT
few,TRBD2,TRBJ2-7,TRBV5-1,CASSLEREMFHEQYF,TGCGCCAGCAGCTTGGAGCGGGAGATGTTTCACGAGCAGTACTTC
.,TRBD1,TRBJ2-3,TRBV25-1,CASSLATGDTDTQYF,TGTGCCAGCAGCCTCGCCACAGGGGACACAGATACGCAGTATTTT
many,TRBD2,TRBJ2-1,TRBV3-1,CASSLRGGAYNEQFF,TGTGCCAGCAGCCTTCGCGGGGGAGCCTACAATGAGCAGTTCTTC
many,.,TRBJ1-6,TRBV6-1,CASSGRNSPLHF,TGTGCCAGCAGTGGGCGTAATTCACCCCTCCACTTT
.,.,TRBJ1-1,TRBV19,CASSIGGRSNTEAFF,TGTGCCAGTAGTATAGGAGGCCGGTCGAACACTGAAGCTTTCTTT
.,.,TRBJ2-7,TRBV2,CASRIQVDPTYEQYF,TGTGCCAGCCGAATCCAGGTAGATCCTACCTACGAGCAGTACTTC
.,.,TRBJ2-2,TRBV24-1,CATSAPPRTGELFF,TGTGCCACCAGTGCCCCTCCCAGGACCGGGGAGCTGTTTTTT
.,.,TRBJ1-1,TRBV19,CASNRAGWFRAFF,TGTGCCAGTAACCGGGCAGGGTGGTTTCGCGCTTTCTTT
.,.,TRBJ2-1,TRBV20-1,CSGSYEQFF,TGCAGTGGATCTTATGAGCAGTTCTTC
few,.,TRBJ2-7,TRBV20-1,CSAGDHEQYF,TGCAGTGCTGGAGATCACGAGCAGTACTTC
many,TRBD2,TRBJ2-7,TRBV5-1,CASSAGGLGPYEQYF,TGCGCCAGCAGCGCGGGGGGACTAGGGCCCTACGAGCAGTACTTC
.,TRBD1,TRBJ2-1,TRBV7-7,CASSFRDRANYNEQFF,TGTGCTAGCAGCTTCCGGGACAGGGCGAACTACAATGAGCAGTTCTTC
few,TRBD1,TRBJ2-7,TRBV10-3,CASSQGQSYEQYF,TGTGCATCTTCCCAGGGACAGTCCTACGAGCAGTACTTC
.,TRBD1,TRBJ2-7,TRBV24-1,CAAGTGVTEQYF,TGTGCCGCCGGGACAGGGGTTACCGAGCAGTACTTC
many,TRBD2,TRBJ2-2,TRBV9,CASSPRGSGGNTGELFF,TGTGCCAGCAGCCCTCGGGGCAGCGGGGGAAACACCGGGGAGCTGTTTTTT
many,TRBD1,TRBJ2-2,TRBV19,CASSRGTGLGGELFF,TGTGCCAGTAGTCGGGGGACAGGGCTTGGCGGGGAGCTGTTTTTT
.,.,TRBJ1-3,TRBV25-1,CASSRAGEGVKFTIYF,TGTGCCAGCAGCCGCGCGGGCGAGGGCGTAAAATTCACCATATATTTT
.,.,TRBJ1-6,TRBV19,CASTPGVAGLYSLHF,TGTGCCAGTACCCCCGGAGTGGCAGGGCTCTACTCCCTCCACTTT
many,TRBD1,TRBJ1-2,TRBV5-6,CASSRWGQPHGGYTF,TGTGCCAGCAGCCGATGGGGACAGCCTCATGGTGGCTACACCTTC
few,TRBD2,TRBJ2-1,TRBV10-3,CAITTSRNEQFF,TGTGCCATCACGACTAGCAGGAATGAGCAGTTCTTC
few,TRBD1,TRBJ1-5,TRBV10-3,CAINRDRDNQPQHF,TGTGCCATTAACCGGGACAGGGACAATCAGCCCCAGCATTTT
many,.,TRBJ1-3,TRBV3-1,CASSQGSRSGNTIYF,TGTGCCAGCAGCCAGGGCAGCCGCTCTGGAAACACCATATATTTT
.,.,TRBJ2-7,TRBV2,CASSPEPGAYEQYF,TGTGCCAGCAGCCCGGAGCCAGGAGCCTACGAGCAGTACTTC
few,TRBD1,TRBJ2-5,TRBV2,CASSIIGQGKETQYF,TGTGCCAGCAGTATAATAGGACAGGGAAAAGAGACCCAGTACTTC
.,TRBD2,TRBJ2-3,TRBV12-3/TRBV12-4,CASTDRLAGERTSTDTQYF,TGTGCCAGCACCGATCGACTAGCGGGAGAAAGGACTAGCACAGATACGCAGTATTTT
.,.,TRBJ1-5,TRBV30,CAWGSQRNQPQHF,TGTGCCTGGGGCAGCCAGAGAAATCAGCCCCAGCATTTT
.,.,TRBJ1-1,TRBV6-1,CASREINKNTEAFF,TGTGCCAGCCGGGAGATTAACAAGAACACTGAAGCTTTCTTT
.,.,TRBJ2-1,TRBV20-1,CSAVLPRPSYNEQFF,TGCAGTGCCGTGCTCCCTCGGCCGTCCTACAATGAGCAGTTCTTC
many,TRBD1,TRBJ2-1,TRBV9,CASSPGQGSYNEQFF,TGTGCCAGCAGTCCGGGACAGGGGAGTTACAATGAGCAGTTCTTC
few,.,TRBJ2-2,TRBV6-2/TRBV6-3,CASTYLRAGTGELFF,TGTGCCAGCACCTACCTGCGAGCGGGCACCGGGGAGCTGTTTTTT
many,.,TRBJ2-1,TRBV20-1,CSARENNEQFF,TGCAGTGCTAGAGAGAACAATGAGCAGTTCTTC
many,.,TRBJ2-5,TRBV4-2,CASSQDPYSQETQYF,TGTGCCAGCAGCCAAGATCCTTATTCCCAAGAGACCCAGTACTTC
many,.,TRBJ2-1,TRBV24-1,CATASGSYNEQFF,TGTGCCACGGCATCGGGCTCCTACAATGAGCAGTTCTTC
.,.,TRBJ2-5,TRBV10-1,CASSESPQPGETQYF,TGCGCCAGCAGTGAAAGCCCTCAACCGGGGGAGACCCAGTACTTC
few,.,TRBJ2-7,TRBV25-1,CASRGSYEQYF,TGTGCCAGCAGGGGCTCCTACGAGCAGTACTTC
many,.,TRBJ2-7,TRBV6-1,CASRPSGAGDEQYF,TGTGCCAGCAGGCCCTCGGGGGCGGGAGACGAGCAGTACTTC
.,.,TRBJ1-3,TRBV19,CASTWGLSGNTIYF,TGTGCCAGTACCTGGGGCCTCTCTGGAAACACCATATATTTT
.,TRBD1,TRBJ2-1,TRBV29-1,CSVATSTGVHEQFF,TGCAGCGTCGCGACTTCGACAGGGGTACATGAGCAGTTCTTC
many,.,TRBJ2-7,TRBV2,CASRPLTRHSYEQYF,TGTGCCAGCAGACCCCTGACACGCCACTCCTACGAGCAGTACTTC